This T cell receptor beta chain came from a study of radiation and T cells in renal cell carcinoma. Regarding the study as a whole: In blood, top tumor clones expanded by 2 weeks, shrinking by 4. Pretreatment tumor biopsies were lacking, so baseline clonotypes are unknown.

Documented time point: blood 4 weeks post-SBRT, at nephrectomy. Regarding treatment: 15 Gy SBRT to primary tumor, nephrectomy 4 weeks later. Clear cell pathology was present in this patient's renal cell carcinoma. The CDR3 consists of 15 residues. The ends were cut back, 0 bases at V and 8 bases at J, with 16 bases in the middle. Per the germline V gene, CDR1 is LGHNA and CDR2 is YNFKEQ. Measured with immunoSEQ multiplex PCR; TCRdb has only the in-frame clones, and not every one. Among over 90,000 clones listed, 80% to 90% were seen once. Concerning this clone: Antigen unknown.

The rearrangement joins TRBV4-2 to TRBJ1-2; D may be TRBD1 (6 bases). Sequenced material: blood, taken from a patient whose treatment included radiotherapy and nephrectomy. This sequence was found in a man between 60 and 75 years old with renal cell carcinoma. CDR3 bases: TGTGCCAGCAGCCAAGACCCAGGGACATACCACGGCTACACCTTC. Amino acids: CASSQDPGTYHGYTF.